The T cell receptor (beta chain) described here comes from a study of blood T cell repertoires in COVID-19. The method was immunoSEQ multiplex PCR; TCRdb's version includes in-frame clones alone and lacks a portion of them. The repertoire holds around 260,000 clones, with roughly 85% as singletons. Looked up from germline, CDR1 is KGHSH and CDR2 is LQKENI. CDR3 length equals 13 residues. The germline V and J ends were trimmed by 4 bases and 1 base, with 7 bases remaining between them. V and J are TRBV18 and TRBJ2-5; the D is unclear. The TCR comes from a human donor in a cohort sampled during active COVID-19. The sequenced sample was peripheral blood. The CDR3 here is CASSRILQETQYF. DNA for the CDR3: TGTGCCAGCTCACGTATTCTCCAAGAGACCCAGTACTTC.